This is a list of T cell receptor beta chains from one sample in a study of T cells in Graves' hyperthyroidism and ophthalmopathy. TCRdb reprocessed the multiplex PCR reads via MiXCR and lists one record per CDR3 protein. The profile shows about 560,000 distinct CDR3 sequences, 16% of them singletons. Sequenced sample: blood. These receptors were collected from a woman aged 18-29 years with Graves' hyperthyroidism. Each CDR3 is given with its conserved first and last residue. The D gene is left open where the match is weak. Rows give clone size only sometimes, using once, few, many, or a class for an expanded clone.

D gene	clone size	V gene	J gene	CDR3 protein	CDR3 DNA
.	few	TRBV6-5	TRBJ2-3	CASSYFSFASTDTQYF	TGTGCCAGCAGTTACTTCTCCTTTGCCAGCACAGATACGCAGTATTTT
TRBD2	few	TRBV9	TRBJ2-1	CASSAGRGVGNEQFF	TGTGCCAGCAGCGCGGGCCGGGGGGTTGGCAATGAGCAGTTCTTC
TRBD1	many	TRBV12-3/TRBV12-4	TRBJ1-2	CASSLAQDRGISNYGYTF	TGTGCCAGCAGTTTAGCCCAGGACAGGGGGATATCTAACTATGGCTACACCTTC
.	few	TRBV5-1	TRBJ2-5	CASSPRGGGGETQYF	TGCGCCAGCAGCCCCCGAGGGGGAGGTGGAGAGACCCAGTACTTC
TRBD2	few	TRBV4-2	TRBJ2-3	CASSPPGRGDGDTQYF	TGTGCCAGCAGCCCCCCCGGGCGGGGGGACGGAGATACGCAGTATTTT
TRBD2	.	TRBV20-1	TRBJ2-2	CSARLAGAAGELFF	TGCAGTGCTAGGCTAGCGGGAGCGGCCGGGGAGCTGTTTTTT
TRBD1	many	TRBV28	TRBJ2-5	CASSSDRTIGAQYF	TGTGCCAGCAGTTCGGACAGGACCATCGGGGCCCAGTACTTC
TRBD1	.	TRBV5-5	TRBJ2-2	CASSLAIRGQDGELFF	TGCGCCAGCAGCTTGGCCATCAGGGGGCAAGACGGGGAGCTGTTTTTT
TRBD1	few	TRBV6-1	TRBJ2-7	CASRRPRTGTYEQYF	TGTGCCAGCAGACGACCAAGGACAGGGACCTACGAGCAGTACTTC
TRBD2	.	TRBV25-1	TRBJ2-1	CASSARLAGSSYNEQFF	TGTGCCAGCAGTGCGCGACTAGCGGGGAGCTCCTACAATGAGCAGTTCTTC
.	few	TRBV3-1	TRBJ1-2	CASSQGGQGFNYGYTF	TGTGCCAGCAGCCAAGGTGGGCAAGGGTTTAACTATGGCTACACCTTC
TRBD2	many	TRBV2	TRBJ2-3	CASWPGRTDTQYF	TGTGCCAGCTGGCCCGGGAGGACAGATACGCAGTATTTT
.	few	TRBV5-5	TRBJ1-6	CASSGGISYNSPLHF	TGTGCCAGCAGCGGAGGAATCTCCTATAATTCACCCCTCCACTTT
TRBD1	.	TRBV6-1	TRBJ1-6	CASTRGQNSPLHF	TGTGCCAGCACTAGGGGGCAAAATTCACCCCTCCACTTT
.	.	TRBV7-9	TRBJ2-4	CASSLGRQWANIQYF	TGTGCCAGCAGCTTGGGGCGGCAATGGGCAAACATTCAGTACTTC